This T cell receptor beta chain was recorded in a study of CD8 T cells in Susac syndrome. High-throughput TCR beta sequencing covered peripheral CD8+ and CD4+ T cells. TEMRA cells were FACS-enriched, unlike CD8+ and CD4+ T cells, which were negatively isolated. Germline loops: CDR1 GTSNPN, CDR2 SVGIG (reference sequence). This CDR3 comprises 13 residues. Deletions cut 3 bases from V and 4 bases from J, with 12 bases between. Turning to this clonotype: The antigen is unknown.

The study, taken as a whole, reports: The authors acknowledged that their TCR sequencing and HLA analysis involved a relatively small number of individuals.

Reverse transcription of roughly 0.5 to 1 ug RNA was performed with random hexamers. An immunoSEQ multiplex PCR amplified TCR beta CDR3 over 54 Vbeta and 13 Jbeta. TCRdb reprocessed the immunoSEQ multiplex PCR reads with MiXCR, giving one entry per CDR3 protein. The sample has about 150,000 distinct CDR3 sequences; about 95% are singletons. The receptor comes from a human donor with multiple sclerosis. This chain uses TRBV30 with TRBJ1-1; perhaps TRBD1 as D (5 bases). The sequenced sample was CD8+ T cells from PBMCs. The CDR3 nucleotides are TGTGCCTGGAGCAAAATGGGACCCACTGAAGCTTTCTTT. Protein sequence: CAWSKMGPTEAFF. The full variable domain, completed using reference TRBV30 and TRBJ1-1, is SQTIHQWPATLVQPVGSPLSLECTVEGTSNPNLYWYRQAAGRGLQLLFYSVGIGQISSEVPQNLSASRPQDRQFILSSKKLLLSDSGFYLCAWSKMGPTEAFFGQGTRLTVV.